This T cell receptor (beta chain) was identified in a study of T cell repertoires in cytomegalovirus infection. The study's findings and limits: Dominating the ex vivo response were HLA-C-restricted CMV-specific TCR beta clonotypes.

Germline loops: CDR1 SGHTA, CDR2 FQGNSA. The CDR3 is 14 residues long. J lost 4 bases, V lost 5 bases, and 7 bases had no gene match. This clonotype has a handful of counts. The antigen is unknown. MiXCR, run by TCRdb on the reads, gives a single entry per CDR3 protein. The data show 200,000 or so distinct CDR3 sequences, about 20% seen once. The sample comprised PBMCs. The origin of this receptor is a human donor in good health (CMV status not recorded). Some clones in this sample may be carry-over from other donors' samples. This sequence joins TRBV7-2 and TRBJ2-7; 8 positions match TRBD1. The chain's CDR3 is CASSNRQGYYEQYF. In DNA, the CDR3 is TGTGCCAGCAGCAACAGACAGGGGTATTACGAGCAGTACTTC.